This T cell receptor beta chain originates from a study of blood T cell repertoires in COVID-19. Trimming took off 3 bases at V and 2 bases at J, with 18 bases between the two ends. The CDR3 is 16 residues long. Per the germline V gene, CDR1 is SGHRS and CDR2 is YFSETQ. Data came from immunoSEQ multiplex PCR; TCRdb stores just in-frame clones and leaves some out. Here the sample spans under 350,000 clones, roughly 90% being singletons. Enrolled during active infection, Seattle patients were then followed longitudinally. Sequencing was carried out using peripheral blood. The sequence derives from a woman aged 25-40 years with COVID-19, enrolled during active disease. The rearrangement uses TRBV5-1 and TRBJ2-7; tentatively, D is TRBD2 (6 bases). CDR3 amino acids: CASSSLGQRATYEQYF. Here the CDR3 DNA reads TGCGCCAGCAGCTCCCTCGGGCAGCGGGCGACCTACGAGCAGTACTTC. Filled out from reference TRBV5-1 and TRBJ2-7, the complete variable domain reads KAGVTQTPRYLIKTRGQQVTLSCSPISGHRSVSWYQQTPGQGLQFLFEYFSETQRNKGNFPGRFSGRQFSNSRSEMNVSTLELGDSALYLCASSSLGQRATYEQYFGPGTRLTVT.